One sample yielded the 21 T cell receptor beta chains listed below, sequenced in a study of blood T cell repertoires in COVID-19. This table comes from immunoSEQ multiplex PCR, and its TCRdb copy is limited to in-frame clones, with some not included. The profile shows under 250,000 clones, 80% to 85% of them singletons. Source material: PBMCs or T cells enriched from blood (not recorded which). All receptors come from a woman aged 50 to 65 with acute COVID-19.

V is TRBV7-6 and J is TRBJ2-5, with 8 bases matching TRBD1. V trimming: 5 bases; J trimming: 5 bases; junction bases outside the gene matches: 13. The CDR3 length is 16 residues. From germline, CDR1 is SGHVS and CDR2 FNYEAQ. CDR3 nucleotide sequence: TGTGCCAGCAGCAAAGCAGGGGGCCTCTTAGGGGAGACCCAGTACTTC. Its protein product is CASSKAGGLLGETQYF.

The gene calls are TRBV5-4 and TRBJ1-3, with 8 nucleotides matching TRBD1. V dropped 4 bases and J dropped 0; count of bases not matched to a gene: 9. This CDR3 region has 17 residues. Germline CDR1 and CDR2: SGHNT and YYREEE (reference sequence). The CDR3 region is CASSRPGQGLSGNTIYF. In DNA, the CDR3 is TGTGCCAGCAGCCGACCCGGACAGGGACTCTCTGGAAACACCATATATTTT.

The chain has TRBV28 and TRBJ1-2; 10 bases fit TRBD1. The ends lost 1 base at V and 3 bases at J; junction bases unmatched: 11. The V gene's germline CDR1 is MDHEN and CDR2 SYDVKM. CDR3 length: 18 amino acids. The CDR3 region is CASSLSRTGGGLHYGYTF. The CDR3 coding sequence is TGTGCCAGCAGTTTATCTCGGACAGGGGGGGGACTACACTATGGCTACACCTTC.

The V call is TRBV5-1, the J call TRBJ1-2; D ambiguous. Germline assignment: CDR1 SGHRS and CDR2 YFSETQ. Trimming shortened V by 2 bases and J by 7 bases, and 12 bases separated the two germline ends. The CDR3 runs 13 residues. CDR3 sequence (DNA): TGCGCCAGCAGCTTTGAGGGAAGTCGTGGCTACACCTTC. Encoded protein: CASSFEGSRGYTF.

The chain combines TRBV29-1 with TRBJ1-6; D not certain. Trimming shortened V by 4 bases and J by 10 bases, and 14 bases separated the two germline ends. This CDR3 is built from 13 residues. Germline CDR1 SQVTM, CDR2 ANQGSEA. The CDR3 DNA sequence: TGCAGCGTTGCTTCAGGTGACGGATCACCCCTCCACTTT. Its protein is CSVASGDGSPLHF. Looking up the rest from reference TRBV29-1 and TRBJ1-6 gives the full variable domain: SAVISQKPSRDICQRGTSLTIQCQVDSQVTMMFWYRQQPGQSLTLIATANQGSEATYESGFVIDKFPISRPNLTFSTLTVSNMSPEDSSIYLCSVASGDGSPLHFGNGTRLTVT.

This chain links TRBV7-2 with TRBJ2-2, with 8 bases aligning to TRBD1. J lost 3 bases, V lost 7 bases, and 4 bases had no gene match. The CDR3 is 14 amino acids. In germline, CDR1 is SGHTA, CDR2 FQGNSA. CDR3 protein: CASMDRAHTGELFF. The CDR3, as DNA: TGTGCCAGCATGGACAGGGCCCACACCGGGGAGCTGTTTTTT.

This clone was picked up one time. This chain uses TRBV6-2 or TRBV6-3 with TRBJ2-2, with 8 nucleotides matching TRBD2. There are 16 residues in the CDR3. Trimming cost V 0 bases and J 6 bases; bases outside gene matches: 6. Germline CDR1 is MNHEY and CDR2 is SVGEGT. The CDR3 is CASSYSFGGGPGELFF. CDR3 in DNA: TGTGCCAGCAGTTACTCATTCGGCGGGGGGCCCGGGGAGCTGTTTTTT.

The chain uses TRBV15 and TRBJ1-4, with D possibly being TRBD1 (6 bases). The CDR3 contains 15 residues. Germline V lookup: CDR1 LNHNV, CDR2 YYDKDF (reference sequence). V lost 1 base and J lost 8, with 14 bases in between. In nucleotides, the CDR3 is TGTGCCACCAGCAGAGGCGGGGGGCGGGAAGAAAAACTGTTTTTT. Its protein product is CATSRGGGREEKLFF. Combining the CDR3 with reference TRBV15 and TRBJ1-4 gives the whole variable domain DAMVIQNPRYQVTQFGKPVTLSCSQTLNHNVMYWYQQKSSQAPKLLFHYYDKDFNNEADTPDNFQSRRPNTSFCFLDIRSPGLGDTAMYLCATSRGGGREEKLFFGSGTQLSVL.

The chain carries TRBV2 and TRBJ2-2; D might be TRBD2 (5 bases). CDR1 SNHLY and CDR2 FYNNEI come from the germline V gene. The CDR3 is 12 amino acids. The V end was cut by 11 bases, the J end by 6 bases, with 13 bases between. This CDR3 reads CAGAEGPGELFF. The DNA for the CDR3 is TGTGCCGGAGCCGAGGGTCCCGGGGAGCTGTTTTTT.

The chain recombines TRBV5-6 with TRBJ2-7; a weak D match, TRBD1 (5 bases). V dropped 4 bases and J dropped 6 bases, with 11 bases sitting between them. Germline loops: CDR1 SGHDT, CDR2 YYEEEE. CDR3 length equals 12 residues. The CDR3 DNA follows: TGTGCCAGCAGCAGCCAGGGTTTCGAGCAGTACTTC. Its translation is CASSSQGFEQYF.

The chain couples TRBV7-9 to TRBJ1-2; TRBD1 agrees at 10 bases. This CDR3 comprises 17 residues. CDR1 SEHNR and CDR2 FQNEAQ come from the germline V gene (reference sequence). The V and J ends lost 2 bases and 0 bases, in that order; junction bases with no gene match: 6. The CDR3 here is CASSLPPGQGPNYGYTF. The CDR3 bases are TGTGCCAGCAGCTTACCGCCGGGACAGGGGCCTAACTATGGCTACACCTTC. The variable domain in full, with the rest retrieved from reference TRBV7-9 and TRBJ1-2, is DTGVSQNPRHKITKRGQNVTFRCDPISEHNRLYWYRQTLGQGPEFLTYFQNEAQLEKSRLLSDRFSAERPKGSFSTLEIQRTEQGDSAMYLCASSLPPGQGPNYGYTFGSGTRLTVV.

The gene calls are TRBV15 and TRBJ1-3, with D possibly matching TRBD1 (6 bases). This CDR3 is built from 15 residues. Per the germline V gene, CDR1 is LNHNV and CDR2 is YYDKDF (reference sequence). V shed 0 bases and J shed 4 bases, with 10 bases lying between them. The CDR3 DNA reads as TGTGCCACCAGCAGAGAAGGCACAGGGGGAAACACCATATATTTT. It encodes CATSREGTGGNTIYF. Supplemented by reference TRBV15 and TRBJ1-3, the full variable domain reads DAMVIQNPRYQVTQFGKPVTLSCSQTLNHNVMYWYQQKSSQAPKLLFHYYDKDFNNEADTPDNFQSRRPNTSFCFLDIRSPGLGDTAMYLCATSREGTGGNTIYFGEGSWLTVV.

The chain has TRBV6-2 or TRBV6-3 and TRBJ1-5, with TRBD1 matching over 8 bases. J lost 2 bases, V lost 2 bases, and 5 bases had no gene match. This CDR3 is 16 amino acids long. In germline, CDR1 is MNHEY, CDR2 SVGEGT. Here the CDR3 DNA reads TGTGCCAGCAGTTACCATGACAGGGGAGGCAATCAGCCCCAGCATTTT. Protein: CASSYHDRGGNQPQHF.

This clone was seen more than once but under ten times. The rearrangement uses TRBV7-2 and TRBJ1-3; TRBD1 agrees at 9 bases. With 3 bases clipped from V and 4 bases from J, the junction kept 1 base outside the gene matches. The length of the CDR3 is 14 residues. The germline V gene encodes CDR1 SGHTA and CDR2 FQGNSA. The CDR3 nucleotides are TGTGCCAGCAGCTTGGGACAGGGAGGAAACACCATATATTTT. Translation gives CASSLGQGGNTIYF.

This clone has more than one count but fewer than ten. This CDR3 is CASSSGNQPQHF. CDR3 DNA sequence: TGTGCCAGCAGTTCAGGCAATCAGCCCCAGCATTTT. The rearrangement uses TRBV2 and TRBJ1-5, with D unclear. The CDR3 runs 12 residues. Trimming pared 5 bases from V and 2 bases from J, leaving 4 bases between. CDR1 and CDR2 from the germline V gene are SNHLY and FYNNEI.

This chain connects TRBV24-1 to TRBJ2-1; TRBD2 might be the D (6 bases). The CDR3 is made up of 14 amino acids. Germline CDR1 is KGHDR and CDR2 is SFDVKD. The ends were cut back, 3 bases at V and 10 bases at J, with 15 bases in the middle. The CDR3 bases are TGTGCCACCAGTGATGGAGGGGCCTATAGAGAGCAGTTCTTC. Amino acids: CATSDGGAYREQFF.

The V call is TRBV4-1, the J call TRBJ2-5; a possible D gene is TRBD1 (6 bases). V gave up 3 bases and J gave up 3 bases, with 17 bases separating them. This CDR3 spans 16 amino acids. CDR1 MGHRA and CDR2 YSYEKL come from the germline V gene. CDR3 DNA sequence: TGCGCCAGCAGCCAGACTTTGTCCAGGGGTGAAGAGACCCAGTACTTC. Encoded protein: CASSQTLSRGEETQYF.

This sequence joins TRBV28 and TRBJ1-2; D is unresolved. Trimming removed 5 bases from V and 3 bases from J, with 16 bases in between. The length of the CDR3 is 15 residues. Germline V gene sequence: CDR1 MDHEN, CDR2 SYDVKM. The CDR3 coding sequence is TGTGCCAGCAGTCTCACGCAGGTTTCTCACTATGGCTACACCTTC. Translated, it gives CASSLTQVSHYGYTF.

The chain has TRBV7-9 and TRBJ1-5; TRBD1 is a possible D gene (6 bases). The CDR3 is 16 amino acids. V lost 6 bases to trimming and J lost 5 bases, with 20 bases between them. Looked up from germline, CDR1 is SEHNR and CDR2 is FQNEAQ (reference sequence). CDR3 region: CASSQEAGQRYQPQHF. In DNA form, the CDR3 reads TGTGCCAGCAGTCAAGAGGCTGGACAGCGCTATCAGCCCCAGCATTTT.

The chain has TRBV7-2 and TRBJ2-3; 8 nucleotides align to TRBD2. This CDR3 has 16 amino acids. V was pared by 6 bases and J by 4 bases, with 12 bases of the junction left unmatched. Germline-derived CDR1 and CDR2 are SGHTA and FQGNSA. CDR3 in amino acids: CASRPGGAGVSDTQYF. The CDR3 region has the DNA TGTGCCAGCAGGCCAGGTGGAGCGGGAGTTTCAGATACGCAGTATTTT.

This chain joins TRBV4-1 and TRBJ2-3, with 7 bases lining up with TRBD2. The CDR3 is 17 residues long. J was trimmed by 1 base and V by 1 base; bases with no gene match: 8. The V gene's germline CDR1 is MGHRA and CDR2 YSYEKL. DNA for the CDR3: TGCGCCAGCAGCCAAGTAATGCGGGGGACGGGCACAGATACGCAGTATTTT. This gives the protein CASSQVMRGTGTDTQYF.